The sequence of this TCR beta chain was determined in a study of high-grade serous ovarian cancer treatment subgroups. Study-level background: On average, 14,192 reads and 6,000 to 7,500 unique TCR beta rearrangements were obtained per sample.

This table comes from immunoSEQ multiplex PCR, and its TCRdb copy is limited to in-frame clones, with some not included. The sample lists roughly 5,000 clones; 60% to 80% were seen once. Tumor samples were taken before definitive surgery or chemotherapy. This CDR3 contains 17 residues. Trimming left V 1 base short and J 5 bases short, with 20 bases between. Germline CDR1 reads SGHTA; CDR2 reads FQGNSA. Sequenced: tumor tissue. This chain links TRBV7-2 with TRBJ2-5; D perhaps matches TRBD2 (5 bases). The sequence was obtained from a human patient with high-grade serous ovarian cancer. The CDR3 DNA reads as TGTGCCAGCAGCTTAGGCTCGGCTAGCTCCCCCTGGGAGACCCAGTACTTC. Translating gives CASSLGSASSPWETQYF.